This is a list of T cell receptor beta chains from one sample in a study of cytomegalovirus exposure and HLA in healthy donors. Generated by immunoSEQ multiplex PCR, the TCRdb table keeps only in-frame clones and is missing some. The table shows over 70,000 clones, with about 80% occurring only once. The sample was PBMCs. The receptors were sampled from a woman aged 45-59 years in good health and CMV-seropositive. CDR3s include the opening cysteine and the closing phenylalanine or tryptophan. Each record gives: V gene, J gene, CDR3 protein.

TRBV5-1	TRBJ1-5	CASSYEGRNQPQHF
TRBV11-2	TRBJ1-2	CASSLKGAANYGYTF
TRBV7-9	TRBJ2-7	CASSLASGQSYEQYF
TRBV19	TRBJ2-2	CASSYGAGSGTGELFF
TRBV2	TRBJ2-1	CARRVGNEQFF
TRBV2	TRBJ2-1	CASSENGGGRNEQFF
TRBV5-6	TRBJ1-1	CASSLGQSEAFF
TRBV18	TRBJ1-4	CASSPGQLEKLFF
TRBV5-1	TRBJ2-3	CASSSGLAGWDWYF
TRBV5-4	TRBJ2-1	CASSFRGNEQFF
TRBV27	TRBJ2-6	CASTLAGGRGANVLTF
TRBV19	TRBJ1-3	CASSPNQGHSGNTIYF
TRBV5-6	TRBJ2-1	CASSLVRGQGPNEQFF
TRBV5-1	TRBJ2-1	CASSGESPTSIYNEQFF
TRBV19	TRBJ1-1	CAWSADRRTEAFF
TRBV5-5	TRBJ1-2	CASSWGDRGIRGYTF
TRBV28	TRBJ1-5	CASSSGYSNQPQHF
TRBV2	TRBJ1-4	CASSEDNGPAEKLFF
TRBV10-3	TRBJ1-2	CAISLSSTSGYTF
TRBV27	TRBJ1-4	CASSFPGGEKLFF
TRBV5-1	TRBJ2-3	CASSLVGDRGTDTQYF
TRBV2	TRBJ1-2	CASSGQGNYGYTF
TRBV11-3	TRBJ2-3	CASSIGTSESTDTQYF
TRBV6-5	TRBJ2-7	CASSRDREYEQYF
TRBV6-5	TRBJ1-1	CASYRGMNTEAFF
TRBV29-1	TRBJ1-1	CSVAGGAGNTEAFF
TRBV11-2	TRBJ2-5	CASSLHPGLAGKGETQYF
TRBV7-2	TRBJ2-2	CASAGQTLTGELFF
TRBV18	TRBJ1-2	CASSPSDRAYGYTF
TRBV5-6	TRBJ2-1	CASSFSLDGSSYNEQFF
TRBV7-9	TRBJ2-7	CASSAGRGGLNEQYF
TRBV27	TRBJ1-2	CASRTAGSYGYTF
TRBV27	TRBJ2-3	CASSATSTDTQYF
TRBV9	TRBJ2-1	CASSVTSGMDEQFF
TRBV6-5	TRBJ1-4	CASSPLTGQGEKLFF
TRBV5-4	TRBJ1-2	CASSLLQGEGYTF
TRBV25-1	TRBJ2-2	CASRGDSLTGELFF
TRBV2	TRBJ1-2	CASSGDSSNYGYTF
TRBV5-4	TRBJ2-7	CASSLGDRASYEQYF
TRBV11-2	TRBJ2-1	CASSLDRRYNEQFF
TRBV6-6	TRBJ1-4	CASSLGTAEKLFF